These 2 T cell receptor beta chains originate from one sample sequenced in a study of molecular identifiers for immune sequencing clone quantification. TCRdb reanalysed the PCR reads using MiXCR and keeps one entry per CDR3 protein. The sample shows under 800,000 distinct CDR3 sequences, approximately 24% of them seen only once. Sequencing used naive CD8+ T cells from blood, with Jurkat cell RNA spiked in. Noted subset: FACS-sorted CD8+CD4-CCR7+CD45RA+ naive T cells. The receptors were gathered from a human donor in good health. Some libraries in this study had Jurkat cell RNA spiked in.

At least ten counts were recorded for this clonotype. This chain links TRBV7-6 with TRBJ1-1; no clear D. Trimming shortened V by 2 bases and J by 10 bases, and 11 bases separated the two germline ends. CDR1 and CDR2 from the germline V gene are SGHVS and FNYEAQ. The CDR3 runs 12 residues. The DNA of the CDR3 is TGTGCCAGCAGCTTATCTGGCGGAGGAGCTTTCTTT. It is translated as CASSLSGGGAFF.

The chain joins TRBV2 to TRBJ1-2, with D uncertain. Per germline, CDR1 SNHLY and CDR2 FYNNEI. CDR3 length: 12 amino acids. Here the CDR3 reads CTNAEGPYGYTF. The CDR3 DNA reads TGTACCAACGCGGAGGGCCCCTATGGCTACACCTTC.